Presented here are 18 T cell receptor beta chains from one specimen sequenced in a study of blood T cell repertoires in COVID-19. The table came from immunoSEQ multiplex PCR; TCRdb's copy has only in-frame clones and leaves some out. Of hundreds of thousands of clones in the sample, around 88% were seen once. The sequenced material came from peripheral blood. The receptors were sampled from a man of 80 years or more with acute or convalescent COVID-19.

This sequence joins TRBV4-2 and TRBJ2-1, with 10 bases lining up with TRBD2. This CDR3 is 19 amino acids long. Trimming at V came to 0 bases and at J to 1 base, leaving 9 bases not matched to a gene. Germline-derived CDR1 and CDR2 are LGHNA and YNFKEQ. The CDR3 DNA reads TGTGCCAGCAGCCAAGATCAAGCGGGAGGGCCTTCGTCCTACAATGAGCAGTTCTTC. This encodes CASSQDQAGGPSSYNEQFF.

This clone was seen only once. The V call is TRBV28, the J call TRBJ2-7; 7 nucleotides match TRBD1. Per germline, CDR1 MDHEN and CDR2 SYDVKM. CDR3 length: 17 residues. Unmatched junction bases numbered 17, after V lost 6 bases and J lost 3 bases. The chain's CDR3 is CASRIGGADPGVYEQYF. In nucleotides, the CDR3 is TGTGCCAGCAGGATAGGGGGCGCAGATCCGGGCGTCTACGAGCAGTACTTC.

This chain joins TRBV7-2 and TRBJ1-1, with 7 bases lining up with TRBD1. Per the germline V gene, CDR1 is SGHTA and CDR2 is FQGNSA. The CDR3 covers 14 residues. Losses at the gene ends were 5 bases for V and 2 bases for J; bases not matched to a gene: 5. CDR3 DNA: TGTGCCAGCAGCGCGGGACAGCTTAACACTGAAGCTTTCTTT. This encodes CASSAGQLNTEAFF.

The chain combines TRBV18 with TRBJ2-7; perhaps TRBD2 as D (6 bases). This CDR3 region has 12 residues. The ends were cut back, 3 bases at V and 3 bases at J, with 6 bases in the middle. The germline V gene has CDR1 KGHSH and CDR2 LQKENI. Here the CDR3 reads CASSPGGYEQYF. In nucleotides, the CDR3 is TGTGCCAGCTCACCGGGGGGCTACGAGCAGTACTTC.

The V and J genes are TRBV7-2 and TRBJ2-5; maybe TRBD1 (6 bases). CDR3 length equals 13 residues. CDR1 and CDR2 (germline): SGHTA, FQGNSA. The germline V and J ends were trimmed by 5 bases and 0 bases, with 7 bases remaining between them. CDR3 bases: TGTGCCAGCAGCCGGGACAACCAAGAGACCCAGTACTTC. Its protein is CASSRDNQETQYF.

This chain uses TRBV6-2 or TRBV6-3 with TRBJ1-2; TRBD1 might be the D (5 bases). V was cut by 6 bases and J by 2 bases, with 10 bases left in between. This CDR3 region has 13 residues. CDR1 is MNHEY, CDR2 SVGEGT, per germline. The CDR3 sequence: CASSRDSNYGYTF. For the CDR3, the DNA is TGTGCCAGCAGCCGTGACAGCAACTATGGCTACACCTTC.

V gene TRBV7-9 combines with J gene TRBJ1-4; perhaps TRBD1 as D (6 bases). Germline V lookup: CDR1 SEHNR, CDR2 FQNEAQ (reference sequence). Trimming removed 5 bases from V and 4 bases from J, with 11 bases in between. The CDR3 is 14 residues long. The CDR3 reads CASSPDSFNEKLFF. The CDR3 DNA reads as TGTGCCAGCAGCCCGGACAGCTTTAATGAAAAACTGTTTTTT.

The rearrangement uses TRBV7-9 and TRBJ1-1, with D perhaps matching TRBD1 (6 bases). Between the trimmed V and J ends, which lost 5 bases and 6 bases, there was a span of 22 bases. The CDR3 has 16 amino acids. Germline-derived CDR1 and CDR2 are SEHNR and FQNEAQ (reference sequence). This chain's CDR3 is CASSTRLGRGNAEAFF. The DNA for the CDR3 is TGTGCCAGCAGCACCCGGCTGGGCAGGGGTAACGCTGAAGCTTTCTTT. Full variable domain (missing parts from reference TRBV7-9 and TRBJ1-1): DTGVSQNPRHKITKRGQNVTFRCDPISEHNRLYWYRQTLGQGPEFLTYFQNEAQLEKSRLLSDRFSAERPKGSFSTLEIQRTEQGDSAMYLCASSTRLGRGNAEAFFGQGTRLTVV.

Here the CDR3 reads CASSQGQGPGNTIYF. The DNA for the CDR3 is TGCGCCAGCAGCCAAGGGCAGGGGCCTGGAAACACCATATATTTT. The V gene is TRBV4-1, the J gene TRBJ1-3; a possible D gene is TRBD1 (6 bases). Trimming took 1 base from V and 2 from J, leaving 9 bases between them. Germline CDR1 MGHRA, CDR2 YSYEKL. The CDR3 totals 15 residues.

This chain connects TRBV2 to TRBJ1-4; no definite D call. Trimming took 6 bases from V and 4 from J, leaving 12 bases between them. From germline, CDR1 is SNHLY and CDR2 FYNNEI. The CDR3 extends over 14 amino acids. The CDR3 here is CASRFQLNNEKLFF. In nucleotides, the CDR3 is TGTGCCAGCAGATTCCAGTTGAATAATGAAAAACTGTTTTTT.

This chain joins TRBV7-9 and TRBJ2-1, with TRBD2 matching over 10 bases. Germline V gene data show CDR1 as SEHNR and CDR2 as FQNEAQ (reference sequence). The length of the CDR3 is 14 residues. Unmatched junction bases numbered 7, after V lost 5 bases and J lost 9 bases. The CDR3 bases are TGTGCCAGCAGCAATAGCGGGGGGATGCGTGAGCAGTTCTTC. Amino acid sequence: CASSNSGGMREQFF.

This clone appeared once. The V call is TRBV9, the J call TRBJ1-1; TRBD1 aligns across 8 bases. Germline loops: CDR1 SGDLS, CDR2 YYNGEE. CDR3 size: 15 residues. With 1 base clipped from V and 4 bases from J, the junction kept 6 bases outside the gene matches. The CDR3 sequence is CASSVTGGAITEAFF. DNA for the CDR3: TGTGCCAGCAGCGTAACAGGGGGGGCGATCACTGAAGCTTTCTTT.

This rearrangement joins TRBV5-6 to TRBJ1-4, with 8 bases lining up with TRBD1. The CDR3 is made up of 16 amino acids. The V gene end was trimmed by 3 bases and the J gene end by 4 bases; junction bases not matched to a gene: 8. The germline V gene has CDR1 SGHDT and CDR2 YYEEEE. CDR3 sequence (DNA): TGTGCCAGCAGCTCACCCTACAGGGGGGGTAATGAAAAACTGTTTTTT. Its translation is CASSSPYRGGNEKLFF.

The chain uses TRBV5-5 and TRBJ2-7, with TRBD1 matching over 11 bases. The CDR3 covers 14 residues. Trimming took 3 bases from V and 5 from J; bases not matched to a gene: 4. From germline, CDR1 is SGHKS and CDR2 YYEKEE (reference sequence). The CDR3 here is CASSWGQGGHEQYF. As DNA, the CDR3 is TGTGCCAGCAGCTGGGGACAGGGGGGCCACGAGCAGTACTTC.

J is TRBJ2-5 and V is TRBV19; TRBD1 matches 7 bases. CDR3 length: 15 amino acids. Looked up from germline, CDR1 is LNHDA and CDR2 is SQIVND (reference sequence). The trim removed 6 bases at V and 2 bases at J, leaving 9 bases unmatched. The CDR3 DNA is TGTGCCAGTAGCCTAAACCGGGACAGTCAAGAGACCCAGTACTTC. It specifies CASSLNRDSQETQYF.

The chain is built from TRBV28 and TRBJ2-7; 11 nucleotides agree with TRBD2. The V and J ends lost 5 bases and 3 bases, in that order; junction bases with no gene match: 6. In germline, CDR1 is MDHEN, CDR2 SYDVKM. This CDR3 region has 15 residues. The chain's CDR3 is CASSPHTSGSYEQYF. The CDR3 DNA reads as TGTGCCAGCAGTCCCCACACTAGCGGGAGCTACGAGCAGTACTTC. The full variable domain, completed using reference TRBV28 and TRBJ2-7, is DVKVTQSSRYLVKRTGEKVFLECVQDMDHENMFWYRQDPGLGLRLIYFSYDVKMKEKGDIPEGYSVSREKKERFSLILESASTNQTSMYLCASSPHTSGSYEQYFGPGTRLTVT.

The gene calls are TRBV7-2 and TRBJ2-7; 10 bases fit TRBD1. Germline V gene lookup returns CDR1 SGHTA and CDR2 FQGNSA. Trimming removed 1 base from V and 2 bases from J; junction bases left unmatched: 2. The CDR3 covers 15 residues. The CDR3 spells CASSLGGTGAYEQYF. In DNA, the CDR3 is TGTGCCAGCAGCTTAGGAGGGACAGGGGCCTACGAGCAGTACTTC.

This clone was observed once. The chain carries TRBV3-1 (or the pseudogene TRBV3-2) and TRBJ2-3; 7 bases agree with TRBD2. From germline, CDR1 is LGHDT and CDR2 YNNKEL (reference sequence). V gave up 2 bases and J gave up 0 bases; unmatched junction bases: 14. This CDR3 is built from 19 residues. The CDR3 DNA reads as TGTGCCAGCAGCCAACTGACCGCGCTACTAGCGTCTAGCACAGATACGCAGTATTTT. Residues: CASSQLTALLASSTDTQYF.